This T cell receptor beta chain was sequenced for a study of shared clonotypes between healthy human individuals. The study ran the assay at deep level. Method: immunoSEQ multiplex PCR; TCRdb's copy keeps in-frame clones and lacks some. The table lists more than 1.2 million clones, approximately 98.5% of them singletons. In germline, CDR1 is SGHNT, CDR2 YYREEE (reference sequence). This CDR3 region has 17 residues. The V and J ends lost 1 base and 0 bases, in that order; junction bases with no gene match: 9. None of the donors, who were healthy HIV-negative adults, had recently had acute infections or vaccinations.

The chain uses TRBV5-4 and TRBJ1-1; TRBD1 matches 7 bases. This TCR derives from a man in his thirties or forties in good health. Sequenced material: naive CD4+ T cells sorted from blood. Sample subset: CD45RA+ positively selected. The CDR3 loop is CASSLPQGGSMNTEAFF. The CDR3 DNA reads TGTGCCAGCAGCTTGCCGCAGGGGGGTTCCATGAACACTGAAGCTTTCTTT.